This TCR beta chain appears in the sequencing data of a study of cytomegalovirus exposure and HLA in healthy donors. This clone has more than one count but fewer than ten. Antigen unknown. Germline V gene lookup returns CDR1 SGHDT and CDR2 YYEEEE. V lost 2 bases and J lost 0; bases outside the gene matches: 3. The CDR3 runs 15 residues. Researchers ran the PCR with 60 Vbeta and 13 Jbeta primers. Sequencing was performed with immunoSEQ multiplex PCR; in TCRdb, only in-frame clones are kept and a portion is missing. The table has almost 95,000 clones, 69% seen once. Points from the study as a whole: Per a prior analysis, the majority of TCR beta V segments were productive roughly 87% or roughly 30% of the time.

The sequenced sample was PBMCs. The receptor was derived from a man aged 50-60 years in good health and CMV-seronegative. The V call is TRBV5-6, the J call TRBJ2-3; TRBD2 aligns across 7 bases. DNA for the CDR3: TGTGCCAGCAGCTTCAAGCGGGGAAGCACAGATACGCAGTATTTT. This encodes CASSFKRGSTDTQYF.